The rows below give T cell receptor beta chains drawn from one sample of a study of cytomegalovirus exposure and HLA in healthy donors. Clones were read by immunoSEQ multiplex PCR, and TCRdb kept only the in-frame ones, dropping some. The sample records over 100,000 clones, roughly 73% being singletons. Sequencing was done on a sample of PBMCs. Receptors originate from a woman aged 30 to 39 in good health and CMV-seronegative. CDR3s include the opening cysteine and the closing phenylalanine or tryptophan. A D gene is named only where the DNA matches it firmly. Some rows mark clone size as missing; the rest say once, few, many or name a class of expanded clone.

D: TRBD1
size: -
V: TRBV19
J: TRBJ1-2
CDR3: CASSPQSTGNYGYTF
DNA: TGTGCCAGTAGTCCGCAATCGACAGGGAACTATGGCTACACCTTC

D: -
size: -
V: TRBV5-6
J: TRBJ1-2
CDR3: CASSLGPQGSLGGYTF
DNA: TGTGCCAGCAGCTTGGGACCCCAGGGGTCTTTGGGTGGCTACACCTTC

D: -
size: once
V: TRBV27
J: TRBJ1-1
CDR3: CASSLRGGATIAFF
DNA: TGTGCCAGCAGTTTAAGGGGGGGCGCAACGATAGCTTTCTTT

D: -
size: -
V: TRBV6-4
J: TRBJ1-6
CDR3: CASSAGGNSPLHF
DNA: TGTGCCAGCAGTGCTGGGGGGAATTCACCCCTCCACTTT

D: TRBD2
size: -
V: TRBV5-1
J: TRBJ2-5
CDR3: CASTVAGRETQYF
DNA: TGCGCCAGCACAGTAGCGGGGAGGGAGACCCAGTACTTC

D: TRBD1
size: -
V: TRBV7-9
J: TRBJ1-2
CDR3: CASSLPGGANYGYTF
DNA: TGTGCCAGCAGCCTTCCAGGGGGCGCGAACTATGGCTACACCTTC

D: TRBD1
size: -
V: TRBV6-1
J: TRBJ1-6
CDR3: CASSEALQGQNNSPLHF
DNA: TGTGCCAGCAGTGAAGCGCTTCAGGGACAGAATAATTCACCCCTCCACTTT

D: TRBD1
size: -
V: TRBV30
J: TRBJ2-2
CDR3: CAWSWDRAHTGELFF
DNA: TGTGCCTGGAGTTGGGACAGGGCTCATACCGGGGAGCTGTTTTTT

D: TRBD1
size: -
V: TRBV5-6
J: TRBJ2-5
CDR3: CASSPGQAQETQYF
DNA: TGTGCCAGCAGCCCGGGACAGGCACAAGAGACCCAGTACTTC

D: TRBD2
size: -
V: TRBV2
J: TRBJ2-3
CDR3: CASGEGGTQYF
DNA: TGTGCCAGCGGGGAGGGTGGTACGCAGTATTTT

D: -
size: -
V: TRBV6-5
J: TRBJ1-4
CDR3: CASSYSTASNEKLFF
DNA: TGTGCCAGCAGTTACTCGACAGCTTCCAATGAAAAACTGTTTTTT

D: -
size: -
V: TRBV2
J: TRBJ1-1
CDR3: CASSEQGNTEAFF
DNA: TGTGCCAGCAGTGAACAGGGGAACACTGAAGCTTTCTTT

D: -
size: -
V: TRBV19
J: TRBJ1-2
CDR3: CASRDIPRNGYTF
DNA: TGTGCCAGTAGGGATATCCCGCGGAATGGCTACACCTTC

D: -
size: -
V: TRBV5-6
J: TRBJ1-1
CDR3: CASRPTGIYTEAFF
DNA: TGTGCCAGCAGGCCGACAGGTATTTACACCGAAGCTTTCTTT

D: TRBD1
size: -
V: TRBV18
J: TRBJ1-5
CDR3: CASSPTGGEDQPQHF
DNA: TGTGCCAGCTCACCGACAGGGGGCGAGGATCAGCCCCAGCATTTT

D: TRBD2
size: -
V: TRBV19
J: TRBJ2-3
CDR3: CASSIAGTSGKKPSTDTQYF
DNA: TGTGCCAGTAGTATAGCAGGGACTAGCGGTAAAAAACCAAGCACAGATACGCAGTATTTT

D: TRBD2
size: -
V: TRBV7-9
J: TRBJ2-7
CDR3: CASSLEGTSEWSSYEQYF
DNA: TGTGCCAGCAGCTTAGAAGGGACTAGCGAGTGGAGCTCCTACGAGCAGTACTTC

D: TRBD2
size: once
V: TRBV6-1
J: TRBJ2-7
CDR3: CASSDRTGTSGYEQYF
DNA: TGTGCCAGCAGTGACCGGACTGGGACTAGCGGCTACGAGCAGTACTTC

D: -
size: -
V: TRBV5-1
J: TRBJ1-2
CDR3: CASSFSGDYGYTF
DNA: TGCGCCAGCAGCTTTTCCGGGGACTATGGCTACACCTTC

D: -
size: once
V: TRBV7-8
J: TRBJ1-1
CDR3: CASSLVETEAFF
DNA: TGTGCCAGCAGCTTAGTTGAGACTGAAGCTTTCTTT

D: TRBD1
size: -
V: TRBV11-3
J: TRBJ2-7
CDR3: CASKTGGGNEQYF
DNA: TGTGCCAGCAAGACAGGGGGCGGCAACGAGCAGTACTTC

D: TRBD1
size: -
V: TRBV9
J: TRBJ1-4
CDR3: CASSVESGQGASYEKLFF
DNA: TGTGCCAGCAGCGTAGAGTCGGGACAGGGGGCCTCATATGAAAAACTGTTTTTT

D: TRBD2
size: -
V: TRBV7-6
J: TRBJ2-2
CDR3: CASSLVAGGGWGTGELFF
DNA: TGTGCCAGCAGCTTAGTAGCGGGAGGCGGTTGGGGCACCGGGGAGCTGTTTTTT

D: TRBD1
size: -
V: TRBV27
J: TRBJ1-4
CDR3: CASSSQGKGNEKLFF
DNA: TGTGCCAGCAGTTCACAGGGGAAGGGTAATGAAAAACTGTTTTTT

D: -
size: -
V: TRBV7-9
J: TRBJ1-2
CDR3: CASSVDRSFNYGYTF
DNA: TGTGCCAGCAGCGTAGACAGGAGTTTTAACTATGGCTACACCTTC

D: TRBD1
size: -
V: TRBV6-4
J: TRBJ1-2
CDR3: CASSDPGQGAYTF
DNA: TGTGCCAGCAGTGACCCGGGACAGGGGGCCTACACCTTC

D: -
size: -
V: TRBV5-6
J: TRBJ2-7
CDR3: CASSYQGRVGEQYF
DNA: TGTGCCAGCAGCTATCAGGGGCGGGTAGGCGAGCAGTACTTC

D: -
size: -
V: TRBV5-1
J: TRBJ1-1
CDR3: CASHPEEQQGLDTEAFF
DNA: TGCGCCAGCCACCCTGAAGAGCAACAGGGCCTAGACACTGAAGCTTTCTTT

D: TRBD1
size: few
V: TRBV19
J: TRBJ1-1
CDR3: CASSPGTENTEAFF
DNA: TGTGCCAGTAGTCCGGGGACAGAAAACACTGAAGCTTTCTTT

D: TRBD1
size: -
V: TRBV2
J: TRBJ1-5
CDR3: CASSDLDRAQHF
DNA: TGTGCCAGCAGTGATCTGGACAGGGCCCAGCATTTT

D: -
size: -
V: TRBV13
J: TRBJ1-2
CDR3: CASSLGTTGGYTF
DNA: TGTGCCAGCAGCTTAGGCACTACGGGAGGCTACACCTTC

D: -
size: -
V: TRBV11-2
J: TRBJ1-4
CDR3: CASSLARAGQKLFF
DNA: TGTGCCAGCAGCTTAGCTAGGGCGGGCCAAAAACTGTTTTTT

D: TRBD2
size: -
V: TRBV19
J: TRBJ2-7
CDR3: CASSPTSGGPYEQYF
DNA: TGTGCCAGTAGTCCGACTAGCGGGGGGCCCTACGAGCAGTACTTC

D: -
size: -
V: TRBV14
J: TRBJ2-2
CDR3: CASSQVSERSPAELFF
DNA: TGTGCCAGCAGCCAAGTGTCCGAGCGGAGCCCCGCGGAGCTGTTTTTT

D: TRBD1
size: -
V: TRBV7-2
J: TRBJ1-2
CDR3: CASSPGTATNYGYTF
DNA: TGTGCCAGCAGCCCCGGGACAGCAACTAACTATGGCTACACCTTC

D: TRBD1
size: -
V: TRBV18
J: TRBJ1-4
CDR3: CATREGAANEKLFF
DNA: TGTGCCACCCGGGAGGGGGCTGCTAATGAAAAACTGTTTTTT

D: TRBD2
size: -
V: TRBV6-6
J: TRBJ2-1
CDR3: CASSTNLAGVVDEQFF
DNA: TGTGCCAGCAGTACCAATCTAGCGGGGGTAGTGGATGAGCAGTTCTTC

D: -
size: -
V: TRBV28
J: TRBJ1-2
CDR3: CASNSGEYGYTF
DNA: TGTGCCAGTAATTCAGGGGAATATGGCTACACCTTC

D: TRBD2
size: -
V: TRBV6-5
J: TRBJ2-7
CDR3: CASSYPPIGGSHEQYF
DNA: TGTGCCAGCAGTTACCCCCCTATCGGGGGGTCCCACGAGCAGTACTTC

D: -
size: -
V: TRBV5-1
J: TRBJ1-1
CDR3: CASSLTDNTEAFF
DNA: TGCGCCAGCAGCTTAACAGATAACACTGAAGCTTTCTTT

D: -
size: -
V: TRBV30
J: TRBJ1-5
CDR3: CAWSSRGGGNQPQHF
DNA: TGTGCCTGGAGCTCCAGAGGAGGCGGCAATCAGCCCCAGCATTTT

D: -
size: -
V: TRBV5-6
J: TRBJ1-2
CDR3: CASAWDTGSHYGYTF
DNA: TGTGCCAGCGCCTGGGATACGGGGTCCCACTATGGCTACACCTTC

D: -
size: -
V: TRBV5-4
J: TRBJ1-1
CDR3: CASSAAGVVGTEAFF
DNA: TGTGCCAGCAGCGCAGCAGGGGTGGTGGGCACTGAAGCTTTCTTT

D: TRBD1
size: -
V: TRBV7-9
J: TRBJ2-7
CDR3: CASSFGTGPYEQYF
DNA: TGTGCCAGCAGCTTCGGGACAGGTCCCTACGAGCAGTACTTC

D: -
size: -
V: TRBV7-9
J: TRBJ1-2
CDR3: CASSRTGAEGYTF
DNA: TGTGCCAGCAGCCGGACCGGAGCGGAAGGCTACACCTTC

D: -
size: -
V: TRBV11-1
J: TRBJ1-6
CDR3: CASSLEGGAPLHF
DNA: TGTGCCAGCAGCTTAGAAGGGGGGGCACCCCTCCACTTT

D: TRBD1
size: -
V: TRBV6-1
J: TRBJ1-5
CDR3: CASNNQGAGGQPQHF
DNA: TGTGCCAGCAACAACCAGGGGGCTGGCGGTCAGCCCCAGCATTTT

D: -
size: -
V: TRBV27
J: TRBJ2-7
CDR3: CASRGPYEQYF
DNA: TGTGCCAGCAGGGGCCCCTACGAGCAGTACTTC

D: -
size: -
V: TRBV5-1
J: TRBJ2-2
CDR3: CASHPVAGDTGELFF
DNA: TGCGCCAGTCATCCCGTTGCGGGTGACACCGGGGAGCTGTTTTTT

D: TRBD1
size: -
V: TRBV6-4
J: TRBJ2-1
CDR3: CASSDSWDRGLREQFF
DNA: TGTGCCAGCAGTGACTCTTGGGACAGGGGGCTTCGGGAGCAGTTCTTC

D: TRBD2
size: -
V: TRBV5-6
J: TRBJ2-1
CDR3: CASSLAIGTSGVYNEQFF
DNA: TGTGCCAGCAGCTTGGCAATCGGGACTAGCGGGGTATACAATGAGCAGTTCTTC

D: -
size: -
V: TRBV30
J: TRBJ1-1
CDR3: CAWNPYTEAFF
DNA: TGTGCCTGGAATCCGTACACTGAAGCTTTCTTT

D: TRBD2
size: -
V: TRBV28
J: TRBJ2-7
CDR3: CATDPTSGAYEQYF
DNA: TGTGCCACCGACCCCACTAGCGGGGCCTACGAGCAGTACTTC

D: -
size: few
V: TRBV15
J: TRBJ2-7
CDR3: CATSRDPLREAVF
DNA: TGTGCCACCAGCAGAGATCCCCTCAGGGAGGCAGTGTTC

D: -
size: once
V: TRBV19
J: TRBJ1-1
CDR3: CASSIRVALNTEAFF
DNA: TGTGCCAGTAGTATTCGGGTGGCACTGAACACTGAAGCTTTCTTT